This TCR beta chain emerged from a study of cytomegalovirus exposure and HLA in healthy donors. Study-wide context: Within the Caucasian-associated ancestry cluster were under 85% of the roughly 380 genotyped donors. Findings of the study overall: A later analysis found common viral pathogens apparently linked to several of the most significant clusters. Segments of the TCR beta V type were, in most cases, productive about 87% or about 30% of the time in an earlier analysis.

Between the trimmed V and J ends, which lost 4 bases and 9 bases, there was a span of 22 bases. In germline, CDR1 is LGHNA, CDR2 YSLEER. This CDR3 is 15 amino acids long. The PCR employed 60 Vbeta primers together with 13 Jbeta primers. Assay used: immunoSEQ multiplex PCR; TCRdb lists only in-frame clones, some missing. The sample lists under 100,000 clones, 70% to 85% occurring once. In the case of this clone: As yet, its antigen is unknown.

This receptor was obtained from a young man in good health and CMV-seronegative. The chain links TRBV4-3 to TRBJ2-7; weak D call: TRBD2 (5 bases). The specimen was PBMCs. CDR3 in amino acids: CASSPHGETQLGQYF. Written as DNA, the CDR3 is TGCGCCAGCAGCCCCCACGGGGAGACTCAGCTCGGGCAGTACTTC.